This T cell receptor (beta chain) was sequenced for a study of blood T cell repertoires in COVID-19. Background on the study: PBMCs, B-cell-depleted T cells, or T cells provided the cDNA or gDNA that made up the material.

The CDR3 loop spans 16 amino acids. Trimming shortened V by 1 base and J by 6 bases, and 17 bases separated the two germline ends. Germline V gives CDR1 KGHDR, CDR2 SFDVKD. The study counted Cohort 3 donors as recovered given two negative PCRs, clearance, or symptom resolution. In the authors' workflow: Nucleated cell number was recorded as an estimate derived from reference gene primer amplification. Libraries were prepared by immunoSEQ multiplex PCR; TCRdb keeps only in-frame clonotypes and omits some of them. The V and J calls and clone size are taken from that table; D and trimming were inferred from the DNA. The sample holds about 280,000 clones, around 88% seen once.

Sequencing was carried out using PBMCs or T cells enriched from blood (not recorded which). This chain links TRBV24-1 with TRBJ1-2; maybe TRBD1 (5 bases). The receptor comes from a woman between 40 and 50 years old who had recovered from COVID-19. The CDR3 here is CATSDFNAGRLDGYTF. The CDR3, as DNA: TGTGCCACCAGTGATTTTAATGCAGGGAGGTTGGATGGCTACACCTTC.